Below are 25 T cell receptor beta chains sequenced from a single sample in a study of T cells after yellow fever vaccination. TCRdb re-analysed the 5' RACE reads in MiXCR, keeping a single row per CDR3 protein. The sample has 550,000 to 750,000 distinct CDR3 sequences, 13% seen once. This specimen consisted of PBMCs, obtained on the day of the yellow fever booster vaccination. The receptor source for this set is a man aged 30 to 39 who received the YFV17D yellow fever vaccine.

This clonotype has a handful of counts. Because the CDR3 is missing its conserved closing phenylalanine or tryptophan, this is likely a read error. The CDR3 bases are TGTGCCAGCAGTTTAGTTATCACCGGGGAGCTGTTTTCT. As protein: CASSLVITGELFS. The rearrangement links TRBV12-3 or TRBV12-4 to TRBJ2-2, with no clear D. V shed 1 base and J shed 4 bases, with 4 bases lying between them. This CDR3 contains 13 residues.

This chain connects TRBV20-1 to TRBJ2-1; D is possibly TRBD2 (5 bases). The CDR3 has 11 residues. Between the trimmed V and J ends, which lost 7 bases and 9 bases, there was a span of 13 bases. Per germline, CDR1 DFQATT and CDR2 SNEGSKA (reference sequence). The DNA of the CDR3 is TGCAGTGGACTATTCCTCGGTGAGCAGTTCTTC. As protein: CSGLFLGEQFF.

This clonotype occurred a few times. This sequence joins TRBV20-1 and TRBJ2-3; 9 nucleotides align to TRBD2. Trimming cost V 6 bases and J 0 bases; bases outside gene matches: 10. Germline assignment: CDR1 DFQATT and CDR2 SNEGSKA (reference sequence). CDR3 size: 16 residues. The CDR3 protein is CSATRLAATSTDTQYF. The CDR3 nucleotides read TGCAGTGCCACCAGACTAGCGGCAACTAGCACAGATACGCAGTATTTT.

There are a few counts of this clonotype. J is TRBJ1-1 and V is TRBV19, with D hard to call. V lost 5 bases and J 3 bases, leaving 10 bases between the germline ends. Germline-derived CDR1 and CDR2 are LNHDA and SQIVND (reference sequence). This CDR3 region has 13 residues. In DNA, the CDR3 is TGTGCCAGTAGTCGGGGTTATGACACTGAAGCTTTCTTT. Protein sequence: CASSRGYDTEAFF.

The V call is TRBV6-5, the J call TRBJ2-5; D remains ambiguous. This CDR3 has 16 residues. The ends were cut back, 0 bases at V and 1 base at J, with 12 bases in the middle. Germline CDR1 and CDR2: MNHEY and SVGAGI. The CDR3 nucleotides are TGTGCCAGCAGTTACTCGTCTATCCCTAGCCAAGAGACCCAGTACTTC. It codes for CASSYSSIPSQETQYF.

The rearrangement joins TRBV12-3 or TRBV12-4 to TRBJ1-2; D may be TRBD1 (6 bases). This CDR3 contains 13 residues. V dropped 6 bases and J dropped 3 bases, with 11 bases sitting between them. CDR3 in DNA: TGTGCCAGCAGCCCAGGGGAGTACTATGGCTACACCTTC. This encodes CASSPGEYYGYTF.

This clonotype was observed a few times. V gene TRBV14 combines with J gene TRBJ2-1, with a tentative D call TRBD1 (5 bases). The CDR3 has 15 amino acids. The germline V gene has CDR1 SGHDN and CDR2 FVKESK. Trimming cost V 2 bases and J 8 bases, with 16 bases left between them. As DNA, the CDR3 is TGTGCCAGCAGCCAACTGCAGGGTCCTAGGGATGAGCAGTTCTTC. It specifies CASSQLQGPRDEQFF.

Regarding this clonotype: A read error may account for a junction end that differs from germline. The chain combines TRBV7-9 with TRBJ2-1, with a possible D match to TRBD2 (6 bases). This CDR3 has 11 amino acids. CDR1 and CDR2 (germline): SEHNR, FQNEAQ (reference sequence). The CDR3 is CASSIADEQFF. The CDR3 region has the DNA TGTGCCAGCAGCATAGCGGATGAGCAGTTCTTC.

J is TRBJ2-5 and V is TRBV5-1; D gene ambiguous. The germline CDR1 and CDR2 sequences are SGHRS and YFSETQ. V lost 6 bases and J lost 4, with 7 bases in between. CDR3 length equals 11 residues. The chain's CDR3 is CASKMTETQYF. The CDR3 DNA sequence: TGCGCCAGCAAGATGACAGAGACCCAGTACTTC.

The table lists this clonotype with a few counts. V and J are TRBV7-2 and TRBJ2-1; 8 nucleotides align to TRBD2. The CDR3 consists of 16 residues. The germline V gene has CDR1 SGHTA and CDR2 FQGNSA. V lost 4 bases, J lost 7 bases, and 12 bases stayed unmatched. DNA of the CDR3: TGTGCCAGCAGCTCCAAAGCGGGAGCAGGATTTAATGAGCAGTTCTTC. Protein: CASSSKAGAGFNEQFF. Full variable domain (rest looked up from reference TRBV7-2 and TRBJ2-1): GAGVSQSPSNKVTEKGKDVELRCDPISGHTALYWYRQSLGQGLEFLIYFQGNSAPDKSGLPSDRFSAERTGGSVSTLTIQRTQQEDSAVYLCASSSKAGAGFNEQFFGPGTRLTVL.

This clonotype was observed a few times. CDR3 nucleotide sequence: TGTGCCAGCAGCCCGACAGGGGTTCTGGGCGGGGGTTACTACAATGAGCAGTTCTTC. Residues: CASSPTGVLGGGYYNEQFF. The J gene is TRBJ2-1, the V gene TRBV11-2, with D perhaps matching TRBD1 (8 bases). Germline values: CDR1 SGHAT, CDR2 FQNNGV. V lost 5 bases and J lost 3, with 26 bases in between. This CDR3 contains 19 residues.

The V gene is TRBV7-2, the J gene TRBJ2-3; maybe TRBD2 (7 bases). V shed 5 bases and J shed 9 bases, with 21 bases lying between them. The CDR3 runs 15 residues. Germline CDR1 SGHTA, CDR2 FQGNSA. The CDR3 DNA sequence: TGTACCAGCAGCCCGGGACCGGAGGGGGGGCGGACGCAGTATTTT. Amino acid sequence: CTSSPGPEGGRTQYF.

The chain combines TRBV9 with TRBJ2-1; TRBD2 might be the D (7 bases). V was clipped by 0 bases and J by 0 bases, with 13 bases between them. Germline loops: CDR1 SGDLS, CDR2 YYNGEE. The CDR3 consists of 17 residues. The DNA for the CDR3 is TGTGCCAGCAGCGTAGAGGGGGGGGCTGGCTCCTACAATGAGCAGTTCTTC. Its protein product is CASSVEGGAGSYNEQFF.

This clonotype was seen a handful of times. The V gene is TRBV12-3 or TRBV12-4, the J gene TRBJ1-1; perhaps TRBD1 as D (5 bases). The CDR3 is 14 residues long. The V gene lost 5 bases and the J gene lost 6 bases, with 16 bases spanning the gap. The CDR3: CASSLGALGAEAFF. The CDR3 DNA follows: TGTGCCAGCAGTCTTGGGGCTCTAGGCGCTGAAGCTTTCTTT.

This clonotype was observed a few times. V usage is TRBV24-1 and J usage is TRBJ2-1; 7 nucleotides align to TRBD2. The V gene end was trimmed by 4 bases and the J gene end by 7 bases; junction bases not matched to a gene: 12. Germline V gene data show CDR1 as KGHDR and CDR2 as SFDVKD. The CDR3 totals 16 residues. The CDR3 nucleotides read TGTGCCACCAGTGACAGGCGGGGAGGGAGTTTAAATGAGCAGTTCTTC. Its translation is CATSDRRGGSLNEQFF.

There are a few counts of this clonotype. The rearrangement joins TRBV2 to TRBJ1-4, with D hard to call. V gave up 6 bases and J gave up 13 bases, with 15 bases separating them. Per the germline V gene, CDR1 is SNHLY and CDR2 is FYNNEI. This CDR3 spans 12 amino acids. CDR3 region: CASRPLQHLLFF. Written as DNA, the CDR3 is TGTGCCAGCAGGCCACTACAGCACCTACTGTTTTTT. Looking up the rest from reference TRBV2 and TRBJ1-4 gives the full variable domain: EPEVTQTPSHQVTQMGQEVILRCVPISNHLYFYWYRQILGQKVEFLVSFYNNEISEKSEIFDDQFSVERPDGSNFTLKIRSTKLEDSAMYFCASRPLQHLLFFGSGTQLSVL.

This rearrangement joins TRBV20-1 to TRBJ2-1, with TRBD2 identical over 12 bases. Germline trimming cut 6 bases from V and 0 bases from J; bases unmatched to any gene: 9. From germline, CDR1 is DFQATT and CDR2 SNEGSKA (reference sequence). The CDR3 runs 17 residues. This chain's CDR3 is CSASGASGRASYNEQFF. DNA for the CDR3: TGCAGTGCCAGTGGGGCTAGCGGGAGGGCCTCCTACAATGAGCAGTTCTTC.

This clonotype was seen a few times. This rearrangement joins TRBV7-2 to TRBJ1-1; 7 nucleotides line up with TRBD1. Trimming took 4 bases from V and 4 from J; bases not matched to a gene: 9. CDR3 length: 15 amino acids. The germline gives CDR1 SGHTA, CDR2 FQGNSA. The DNA of the CDR3 is TGTGCCAGCAGCTCCTCGACAGGGTGGACCACTGAAGCTTTCTTT. This translates into CASSSSTGWTTEAFF.

A few counts support this clonotype. J is TRBJ2-1 and V is TRBV19, with D perhaps matching TRBD2 (6 bases). CDR1 is LNHDA, CDR2 SQIVND, per germline (reference sequence). The CDR3 is made up of 15 amino acids. V was cut by 1 base and J by 3 bases, with 10 bases left in between. The CDR3 region has the DNA TGTGCCAGTAGTATAGCCCTAGCGTACTACAATGAGCAGTTCTTC. As protein: CASSIALAYYNEQFF.

This chain links TRBV29-1 with TRBJ2-5, with D tentatively TRBD1 (5 bases). In germline, CDR1 is SQVTM, CDR2 ANQGSEA. V was cut by 4 bases and J by 5 bases, with 11 bases left in between. This CDR3 spans 12 amino acids. CDR3 amino acids: CSVGGGVETQYF. CDR3 nucleotides: TGCAGCGTTGGGGGCGGTGTCGAGACCCAGTACTTC. The complete variable domain, with remaining parts taken from reference TRBV29-1 and TRBJ2-5, reads SAVISQKPSRDICQRGTSLTIQCQVDSQVTMMFWYRQQPGQSLTLIATANQGSEATYESGFVIDKFPISRPNLTFSTLTVSNMSPEDSSIYLCSVGGGVETQYFGPGTRLLVL.

This clonotype has just a few counts. The chain is built from TRBV28 and TRBJ2-7, with D perhaps matching TRBD1 (5 bases). CDR1 MDHEN and CDR2 SYDVKM come from the germline V gene. The CDR3 loop spans 14 amino acids. The V end lost 8 bases, the J end lost 1 base, and 15 bases lay between the germline ends. The CDR3 nucleotides read TGTGCCAGCTATCCAGGGTATGGTTCCTACGAGCAGTACTTC. Protein product: CASYPGYGSYEQYF.

The genes are TRBV6-1 and TRBJ2-1, with D perhaps matching TRBD1 or TRBD2 (5 bases each). Germline values: CDR1 MNHNS, CDR2 SASEGT. Trimming removed 11 bases at V and 9 bases at J, with 23 bases between. The length of the CDR3 is 14 residues. The CDR3 is CACTMSRDAAEQFF. As DNA, the CDR3 is TGTGCCTGTACAATGTCCCGGGACGCTGCTGAGCAGTTCTTC.

The rearrangement uses TRBV5-1 and TRBJ2-1; TRBD2 matches at 9 bases. The CDR3 consists of 14 residues. CDR1 is SGHRS and CDR2 is YFSETQ in the germline V gene. V dropped 1 base and J dropped 10; count of bases not matched to a gene: 6. The CDR3 loop reads CASSLKAGGSEQFF. Here the CDR3 DNA reads TGCGCCAGCAGCTTGAAAGCGGGAGGCTCGGAGCAGTTCTTC.

This clonotype has just a few counts. The CDR3 DNA reads as TGTGCCAGCAGACCCCAAGCGGAGCCTCAAGAGACCCAGTACTTC. Translating gives CASRPQAEPQETQYF. V and J are TRBV2 and TRBJ2-5; the D gene is possibly TRBD2 (5 bases). The CDR3 sequence is 15 residues long. The V gene lost 6 bases and the J gene lost 2 bases, with 16 bases spanning the gap. Germline V gene sequence: CDR1 SNHLY, CDR2 FYNNEI.

The V and J genes are TRBV5-1 and TRBJ2-2, with D maybe TRBD2 (5 bases). CDR1 is SGHRS and CDR2 is YFSETQ in the germline V gene. V was pared by 5 bases and J by 4 bases, with 9 bases between. This CDR3 has 13 amino acids. CDR3 in amino acids: CASRRDITGELFF. The CDR3 DNA sequence: TGCGCCAGCAGGAGGGATATCACCGGGGAGCTGTTTTTT.